The entry that follows covers one T cell receptor beta chain sequence. These data originate in a study of blood T cell repertoires in COVID-19. Background on the study: The United States, Italy and Spain supplied acute and convalescent COVID-19 samples.

Under the authors' procedure: Reference gene primer amplification gave nucleated cell count estimates. The assay was immunoSEQ multiplex PCR, and TCRdb's table has in-frame clones only and misses some. For V, J and clone size, that table is used; D and trimming come from the DNA. This sample yields under 300,000 clones, of which approximately 80% are seen a single time; roughly 4.9% belongs to the top ten. The V and J ends lost 2 bases and 2 bases, in that order; junction bases with no gene match: 12. This CDR3 region has 19 residues. Per germline, CDR1 SEHNR and CDR2 FQNEAQ (reference sequence). J is TRBJ2-1 and V is TRBV7-9; TRBD2 matches 10 bases. The origin of this receptor is a woman at least 80 years old with active or convalescent COVID-19. Sequenced sample: peripheral blood. The CDR3 nucleotides read TGTGCCAGCAGCTTATCTCTAGCGGGGGTTCGGGTCACCTACAATGAGCAGTTCTTC. This encodes CASSLSLAGVRVTYNEQFF.